These T cell receptor beta chains were read from a single sample in a study of cytomegalovirus exposure and HLA in healthy donors. Some clones are missing from TCRdb's copy, which holds only in-frame ones; the method was immunoSEQ multiplex PCR. The data show 130,000 to 150,000 clones, with around 90% seen just once and 7% to 9% held by the top ten. Sequenced input: PBMCs. All receptors derive from a woman younger than 30 in good health and CMV-seropositive. CDR3s include the opening cysteine and the closing phenylalanine or tryptophan. A D gene is named only where the DNA matches it firmly. Not all rows give a size; the values are once, few, many and, for expanded clones, a class.

CDR3,DNA,D,J,V,size
CASTRGGSSYNEQFF,TGTGCCAGCACCCGGGGGGGAAGCTCCTACAATGAGCAGTTCTTC,TRBD2,TRBJ2-1,TRBV5-4,.
CASSLERYIDTEAFF,TGTGCCAGCAGCTTGGAGCGGTACATCGACACTGAAGCTTTCTTT,.,TRBJ1-1,TRBV5-4,.
CASSGGTSVPSTDTQYF,TGTGCCAGCAGCGGCGGGACTAGCGTACCTAGCACAGATACGCAGTATTTT,TRBD2,TRBJ2-3,TRBV9,.
CASSTTGMMGDIQYF,TGTGCCAGTTCGACGACAGGGATGATGGGAGACATTCAGTACTTC,TRBD1,TRBJ2-4,TRBV25-1,.
CASSSRAGYGETQYF,TGTGCCAGCAGCTCCCGGGCGGGTTATGGGGAGACCCAGTACTTC,.,TRBJ2-5,TRBV5-6,.
CASSQVNYAGTGELFF,TGCGCCAGCAGCCAAGTAAACTACGCGGGCACCGGGGAGCTGTTTTTT,.,TRBJ2-2,TRBV4-1,.
CASRDRGRLEKLFF,TGTGCCAGCAGAGACAGGGGGCGCCTCGAAAAACTGTTTTTT,TRBD1,TRBJ1-4,TRBV27,.
CASSVRTGATNEKLFF,TGTGCCAGCAGTGTGAGGACGGGGGCAACTAATGAAAAACTGTTTTTT,.,TRBJ1-4,TRBV2,once
CASSQSKRGGSNQPQHF,TGCGCCAGCAGTCAATCTAAAAGGGGAGGAAGCAATCAGCCCCAGCATTTT,.,TRBJ1-5,TRBV23-1,.
CAISGAGGGTSYNEQFF,TGTGCCATCAGTGGGGCGGGGGGAGGAACCTCCTACAATGAGCAGTTCTTC,TRBD2,TRBJ2-1,TRBV10-3,.
CASSRTSPDNEQFF,TGCGCCAGCAGCAGGACTAGCCCCGACAATGAGCAGTTCTTC,TRBD2,TRBJ2-1,TRBV5-1,.
CASSESGNTEAFF,TGTGCCAGCAGTGAATCCGGGAACACTGAAGCTTTCTTT,.,TRBJ1-1,TRBV6-1,.
CASSSQGGEKLFF,TGTGCCAGCAGTTCGCAGGGAGGTGAAAAACTGTTTTTT,.,TRBJ1-4,TRBV9,.
CASSLDGRAGTDTQYF,TGTGCCAGCAGCTTAGATGGGAGGGCCGGCACAGATACGCAGTATTTT,TRBD2,TRBJ2-3,TRBV7-6,.
CASSQSVRCDQPQHF,TGCGCCAGCAGTCAATCAGTGCGGTGTGATCAGCCCCAGCATTTT,.,TRBJ1-5,TRBV23-1,.
CASSAIYSGTGWELSYEQYF,TGCGCCAGCAGCGCGATTTATTCCGGGACAGGGTGGGAACTCTCCTACGAGCAGTACTTC,TRBD1,TRBJ2-7,TRBV5-1,.
CASSSRDSIYNEQFF,TGTGCCAGCAGCTCCCGGGACAGTATTTACAATGAGCAGTTCTTC,TRBD1,TRBJ2-1,TRBV5-4,.
CASSQLPGTGDSPLHF,TGTGCCAGCTCTCAACTTCCCGGGACAGGGGATTCACCCCTCCACTTT,TRBD1,TRBJ1-6,TRBV18,.
CASADGQTRNQPQHF,TGTGCTAGTGCCGACGGACAGACAAGGAATCAGCCCCAGCATTTT,.,TRBJ1-5,TRBV12-5,.
CASSQDRGRTNYGYTF,TGTGCCAGCAGCCAAGACAGGGGGCGAACTAACTATGGCTACACCTTC,TRBD1,TRBJ1-2,TRBV4-2,.
CASSLHTYGYTF,TGTGCCAGCAGTTTACACACCTATGGCTACACCTTC,.,TRBJ1-2,TRBV28,.
CASSPRTYNEQFF,TGTGCCAGCAGTCCCCGGACTTACAATGAGCAGTTCTTC,.,TRBJ2-1,TRBV27,.
CAGRAGVPYNEQFF,TGTGCCGGGAGAGCGGGAGTCCCCTACAATGAGCAGTTCTTC,TRBD2,TRBJ2-1,TRBV2,.
CASSLRTGYGYTF,TGTGCCAGCAGCTTACGGACAGGATATGGCTACACCTTC,TRBD1,TRBJ1-2,TRBV7-9,.
CASRGRRDLAFF,TGTGCCAGCAGAGGGAGGAGGGACTTAGCTTTCTTT,.,TRBJ1-1,TRBV27,.
CATQPRSLTEAFF,TGTGCCACCCAACCGCGGTCGCTGACTGAAGCTTTCTTT,.,TRBJ1-1,TRBV28,.
CAWTQTAGTEAFF,TGTGCCTGGACCCAAACCGCCGGGACTGAAGCTTTCTTT,.,TRBJ1-1,TRBV30,.
CASSLGLAGGAETQYF,TGTGCCAGCAGCCTAGGACTAGCGGGGGGCGCAGAGACCCAGTACTTC,TRBD2,TRBJ2-5,TRBV7-3,once
CATSIGDRGLYEQYF,TGTGCCACCAGTATCGGGGACAGGGGACTCTACGAGCAGTACTTC,TRBD1,TRBJ2-7,TRBV19,.
CASSLLGTGDEKLFF,TGTGCCAGCAGCTTATTAGGGACAGGGGATGAAAAACTGTTTTTT,TRBD1,TRBJ1-4,TRBV7-3,.
CASRLLGGAGSEQYF,TGCGCCAGCCGTCTTCTTGGGGGAGCCGGGAGCGAGCAGTACTTC,.,TRBJ2-7,TRBV5-1,.
CASSPAGGGDTQYF,TGTGCCAGCAGTCCAGCGGGGGGGGGAGATACGCAGTATTTT,TRBD2,TRBJ2-3,TRBV25-1,.
CASSSGQGVDGYTF,TGCGCCAGCAGCTCGGGACAGGGCGTTGATGGCTACACCTTC,TRBD1,TRBJ1-2,TRBV5-1,.
CASSPWAGNTGELFF,TGTGCCAGCTCACCTTGGGCAGGGAACACCGGGGAGCTGTTTTTT,.,TRBJ2-2,TRBV18,few
CASSEGSGRVTDTQYF,TGTGCCAGCAGTGAAGGGAGCGGGAGGGTCACAGATACGCAGTATTTT,TRBD2,TRBJ2-3,TRBV2,.
CASGSYKYEQYF,TGTGCCAGCGGCTCGTACAAATACGAGCAGTACTTC,.,TRBJ2-7,TRBV6-6,.
CASSYRKDRATYEQYF,TGTGCCAGCAGTTACCGGAAGGACAGGGCTACCTACGAGCAGTACTTC,TRBD1,TRBJ2-7,TRBV6-5,.
CASSADRGPGGYTF,TGTGCCAGCAGCGCGGACAGGGGGCCGGGTGGCTACACCTTC,TRBD1,TRBJ1-2,TRBV7-8,.
CASSFRTGDTGELFF,TGCGCCAGCAGCTTTCGGACAGGGGACACCGGGGAGCTGTTTTTT,TRBD1,TRBJ2-2,TRBV5-1,once
CASSQQGRNSPLHF,TGTGCCAGCAGCCAACAGGGGAGAAATTCACCCCTCCACTTT,.,TRBJ1-6,TRBV14,.
CASFLRGRGNSPLHF,TGTGCCAGCTTTTTGAGGGGGCGTGGGAATTCACCCCTCCACTTT,TRBD1,TRBJ1-6,TRBV18,.
CASTHGSYEQYF,TGTGCCAGCACCCACGGTTCCTACGAGCAGTACTTC,.,TRBJ2-7,TRBV6-1,.
CASSLAAEGSPFF,TGTGCCAGCAGCCTAGCGGCGGAGGGTTCTCCGTTCTTC,TRBD2,TRBJ2-1,TRBV13,.
CASRIRGGGNTIYF,TGTGCCAGCAGGATCAGGGGCGGCGGAAACACCATATATTTT,.,TRBJ1-3,TRBV6-5,.
CASSLRAGGRDTQYF,TGTGCCAGCAGCTTAAGAGCGGGGGGGCGGGATACGCAGTATTTT,TRBD2,TRBJ2-3,TRBV7-2,.
CASSFEWGYTF,TGTGCCAGCAGTTTTGAGTGGGGCTACACCTTC,.,TRBJ1-2,TRBV28,.
CASRRGPSYEQYF,TGTGCCAGTAGAAGAGGGCCCAGTTACGAGCAGTACTTC,.,TRBJ2-7,TRBV19,.
CASSLRQGAGDTQYF,TGTGCCAGCAGCCTACGACAGGGGGCAGGAGATACGCAGTATTTT,TRBD1,TRBJ2-3,TRBV9,.
CASSKSGLAGYNEQFF,TGTGCCAGCAGCAAATCGGGACTAGCGGGTTACAATGAGCAGTTCTTC,TRBD2,TRBJ2-1,TRBV2,.
CASSFFPPGQLSYEQYF,TGCGCCAGCAGCTTCTTCCCACCGGGACAACTCTCCTACGAGCAGTACTTC,.,TRBJ2-7,TRBV5-1,.
CASSSGDYHNEQFF,TGTGCCAGCAGCTCAGGGGACTACCACAATGAGCAGTTCTTC,.,TRBJ2-1,TRBV7-3,.
CASSFDGESRVGETQYF,TGTGCCAGCAGCTTTGATGGAGAATCCCGGGTAGGAGAGACCCAGTACTTC,.,TRBJ2-5,TRBV11-2,.
CAWSVALGQGGNEQFF,TGTGCCTGGAGTGTAGCGTTGGGACAGGGGGGCAATGAGCAGTTCTTC,TRBD1,TRBJ2-1,TRBV30,.
CASSLLPGEYEQYF,TGCGCCAGCAGCTTGCTGCCGGGAGAATACGAGCAGTACTTC,.,TRBJ2-7,TRBV5-1,.
CASSPRTGTNEAFF,TGTGCCAGCAGCCCTAGGACAGGGACGAATGAAGCTTTCTTT,TRBD1,TRBJ1-1,TRBV6-5,.
CAEQRGSYNEQFF,TGTGCGGAACAGAGAGGGTCCTACAATGAGCAGTTCTTC,.,TRBJ2-1,TRBV7-9,.
CASSPGRIAGVTDTQYF,TGTGCCAGCAGCCCTGGGAGGATAGCGGGGGTCACAGATACGCAGTATTTT,.,TRBJ2-3,TRBV12-1,.